This T cell receptor beta chain was documented in a study of T cell repertoires in cytomegalovirus infection. Whole-study context: Recently identified HLA-C-restricted CMV epitopes were used, and well-studied HLA-B-restricted CMV epitopes were used as well. Matching HLA type and CMV infection were both indicated by public TCR beta signatures.

V lost 5 bases to trimming and J lost 5 bases, with 21 bases between them. Germline lookup yields CDR1 SEHNR and CDR2 FQNEAQ (reference sequence). The length of the CDR3 is 16 residues. MiXCR, run by TCRdb on the reads, gives a single entry per CDR3 protein. The repertoire consists of some 46,000 distinct CDR3 sequences, with approximately 20% occurring once and the leading ten covering roughly 53%. General study findings and limits: Dominating the ex vivo response were TCR beta clonotypes that were CMV-specific and HLA-C-restricted.

This clonotype has ten or more counts. Its antigen is unidentified. The chain is built from TRBV7-9 and TRBJ1-2; the D gene is possibly TRBD1 (5 bases). The clonotype comes from a human donor in good health (CMV status not recorded). Some clones in this sample may be carry-over from other donors' samples. The sample in question was CD8+ T cells from cultured PBMCs, obtained from culture after CMV antigen stimulation. The CDR3, as DNA: TGTGCCAGCAGCCCCCCCGGGGGAGATTGGGATTATGGCTACACCTTC. Translating it yields CASSPPGGDWDYGYTF.